This T cell receptor (beta chain) came from a study of beta chain features in type 1 diabetes. On the study more broadly: Examination spanned about 110 million sorted cells from all samples. Findings of the study overall: Moderately but significantly shorter TCRB CDR3s were found in Type 1 diabetes patients in all four CD4+ subsets.

This clone was counted between two and nine times. Antigen unknown. What was sequenced were expressed TCRB transcripts, since all of the isolated RNA had been reverse transcribed. An average of around 3.9 million reads was obtained for naive, central memory and regulatory T cell samples. Repertoires were generated with immunoSEQ multiplex PCR, while TCRdb's copy carries only in-frame clones and drops some. Among around 200,000 clones, around an eighth were seen once, and the ten largest hold around 0.63%. V was shortened by 7 bases and J by 1 base, with 15 bases between the two germline ends. The CDR3 has 15 residues. CDR1 SEHNR and CDR2 FQNEAQ come from the germline V gene (reference sequence).

The gene calls are TRBV7-9 and TRBJ2-3; unclear D gene. The specimen sequenced was central memory CD4+ T cells from blood. This clonotype was sampled from a woman between 18 and 29 years old in good health. CDR3 residues: CASNPGSTGTDTQYF. CDR3 DNA sequence: TGTGCCAGCAACCCGGGTTCTACGGGCACAGATACGCAGTATTTT.